This T cell receptor (beta chain) is from a study of T cells after yellow fever vaccination. Overall study: Those fractions that held only low numbers of cells were prepared using the SMART-Seq v4 Ultra Low Input RNA kit. Study results and limitations: A small proportion of clonotypes was detected in both the CD4 and CD8 compartments. Contaminants from the bulk population, in the form of abundant clonotypes, could be found in FACS-sorted repertoires. Reappearing after the booster were most of the clones from primary vaccination (less than 98% CD4, approximately 89% CD8).

This clonotype showed up just a few times. Its antigen is not identified. TCRdb fed the 5' RACE reads into MiXCR, producing one record per CDR3 protein. Here the sample spans around 350,000 distinct CDR3 sequences, roughly 10% being singletons. Between the trimmed V and J ends, which lost 5 bases and 2 bases, there was a span of 13 bases. The germline V gene encodes CDR1 MNHEY and CDR2 SVGEGT. The CDR3 runs to 14 residues. The input for sequencing was PBMCs, taken on the day of the first yellow fever vaccination. The genes are TRBV6-2 or TRBV6-3 and TRBJ2-7; D uncertain. This clonotype originated in a man younger than 30 who received the YFV17D yellow fever vaccine. CDR3 sequence: CASSRSTKAYEQYF. As DNA, the CDR3 is TGTGCCAGCAGTCGATCAACTAAGGCCTACGAGCAGTACTTC.